The source of this T cell receptor (beta chain) is a study of blood T cell repertoires in COVID-19. About the study: Material from acute and convalescent COVID-19 was sourced from the United States, Italy and Spain. PBMCs, B-cell-depleted T cells, or T cells were the source of the cDNA or gDNA that made up the material.

The CDR3 is made up of 15 amino acids. Germline CDR1 is SGHTA and CDR2 is FQGNSA. V was trimmed by 6 bases and J by 1 base, leaving 15 bases between them. The method was immunoSEQ multiplex PCR; TCRdb's version includes in-frame clones alone and lacks a portion of them. The sample includes more than 75,000 clones, under 90% of them seen just once. The TCR sequence derives from a woman aged 70-85 years with acute or convalescent COVID-19. Specimen: peripheral blood. The gene calls are TRBV7-2 and TRBJ1-1; no definite D call. CDR3 amino acids: CASRVTPFPNTEAFF. The CDR3 DNA sequence: TGTGCCAGCAGGGTTACTCCTTTCCCGAACACTGAAGCTTTCTTT.